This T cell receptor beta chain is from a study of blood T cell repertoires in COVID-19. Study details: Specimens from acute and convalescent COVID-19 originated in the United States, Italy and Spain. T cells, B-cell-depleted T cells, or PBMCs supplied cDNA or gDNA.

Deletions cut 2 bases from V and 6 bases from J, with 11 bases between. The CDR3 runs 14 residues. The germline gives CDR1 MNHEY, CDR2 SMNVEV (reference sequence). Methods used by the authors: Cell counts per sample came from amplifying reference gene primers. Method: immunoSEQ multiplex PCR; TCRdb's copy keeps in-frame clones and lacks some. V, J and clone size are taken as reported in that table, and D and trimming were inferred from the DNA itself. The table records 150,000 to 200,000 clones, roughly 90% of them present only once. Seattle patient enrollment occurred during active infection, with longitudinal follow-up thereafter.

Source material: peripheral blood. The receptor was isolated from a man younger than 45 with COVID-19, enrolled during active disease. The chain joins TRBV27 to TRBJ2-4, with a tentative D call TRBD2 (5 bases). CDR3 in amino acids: CASSLRESGNIQYF. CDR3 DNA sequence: TGTGCCAGCAGTTTAAGGGAGTCGGGAAACATTCAGTACTTC.